The 15 T cell receptor beta chains below were found in one sample sequenced in a study of post-analysis software for immune sequencing data. Overall study results and limits: Elevated frequency relative to controls characterized several TRBV segments in patients, TRBV5-6, TRBV5-1 and TRBV20-1 among them.

Antigens of these TCRs are unknown. TCR beta cDNA libraries included unique molecular identifiers. TCRdb re-called the PCR reads with MiXCR, one entry per CDR3 protein. This table has approximately 360,000 distinct CDR3 sequences, roughly 38% appearing once. Source material: blood. Source of these receptors: a girl between 5 and 17 years old with multiple sclerosis.

There are a few counts of this clonotype. This chain links TRBV12-3 or TRBV12-4 with TRBJ2-7, with 9 bases identical to TRBD1. V lost 3 bases to trimming and J lost 5 bases; unmatched junction nucleotides: 5. CDR3 length equals 14 residues. DNA for the CDR3: TGTGCCAGCAGTTTGGCGGGACAGGGACACGAGCAGTACTTC. This gives the protein CASSLAGQGHEQYF.

CDR3 sequence (DNA): TGTGCCACCAGCAGACCCTTACAGGGAGAGACCCAGTACTTC. Its translation: CATSRPLQGETQYF. The chain has TRBV15 and TRBJ2-5; the D gene is possibly TRBD1 (6 bases). Trimming pared 2 bases from V and 4 bases from J, leaving 11 bases between. This CDR3 has 14 amino acids. CDR1 LNHNV and CDR2 YYDKDF come from the germline V gene (reference sequence). The full variable domain, with the rest looked up from reference TRBV15 and TRBJ2-5, is DAMVIQNPRYQVTQFGKPVTLSCSQTLNHNVMYWYQQKSSQAPKLLFHYYDKDFNNEADTPDNFQSRRPNTSFCFLDIRSPGLGDTAMYLCATSRPLQGETQYFGPGTRLLVL.

This clonotype has a handful of counts. The V and J genes are TRBV4-1 and TRBJ2-7; maybe TRBD2 (7 bases). The J call may be faulty, since TRBJ2-5 better matches the DNA end. The CDR3 consists of 16 residues. Germline values: CDR1 MGHRA, CDR2 YSYEKL. CDR3 residues: CASSQDLGGAAGTQYF. The DNA for the CDR3 is TGCGCCAGCAGCCAAGATTTGGGGGGGGCCGCCGGGACCCAGTACTTC.

A few counts support this clonotype. The chain links TRBV7-9 to TRBJ2-1, with D possibly TRBD1 on 7 matching bases. Germline V gene sequence: CDR1 SEHNR, CDR2 FQNEAQ (reference sequence). The V gene lost 0 bases and the J gene lost 4 bases, with 16 bases spanning the gap. This CDR3 has 17 residues. The CDR3 DNA reads TGTGCCAGCAGCTTAGCGCAGGGGGGCCCTAAGTACAATGAGCAGTTCTTC. Residues: CASSLAQGGPKYNEQFF.

The V gene is TRBV20-1, the J gene TRBJ1-5; TRBD1 matches 8 bases. This CDR3 spans 17 amino acids. Unmatched junction bases numbered 15, after V lost 5 bases and J lost 3 bases. CDR1 is DFQATT, CDR2 SNEGSKA, per germline (reference sequence). CDR3 nucleotide sequence: TGCAGTGCTGGCATCCCAGGGGGCGCGTTCGTCAATCAGCCCCAGCATTTT. The encoded protein is CSAGIPGGAFVNQPQHF.

This clonotype turned up a few times. V and J are TRBV6-5 and TRBJ1-2; tentative D call: TRBD1 (5 bases). The CDR3 is 15 residues long. Germline CDR1 is MNHEY and CDR2 is SVGAGI. V lost 2 bases and J 3 bases, leaving 13 bases between the germline ends. The CDR3 DNA reads TGTGCCAGCAGTTACCGGCCAGGGTATGACTATGGCTACACCTTC. Its translation: CASSYRPGYDYGYTF.

V and J are TRBV7-2 and TRBJ2-7; weak D call: TRBD1 (5 bases). Trimming shortened V by 5 bases and J by 3 bases, and 14 bases separated the two germline ends. Looked up from germline, CDR1 is SGHTA and CDR2 is FQGNSA. The CDR3 extends over 14 amino acids. CDR3 residues: CASSPRQTNYEQYF. Here the CDR3 DNA reads TGTGCCAGCAGCCCCAGACAGACCAACTACGAGCAGTACTTC. The full variable domain, completed using reference TRBV7-2 and TRBJ2-7, is GAGVSQSPSNKVTEKGKDVELRCDPISGHTALYWYRQSLGQGLEFLIYFQGNSAPDKSGLPSDRFSAERTGGSVSTLTIQRTQQEDSAVYLCASSPRQTNYEQYFGPGTRLTVT.

The chain employs TRBV6-6 and TRBJ2-2; 7 nucleotides line up with TRBD1. Losses at the gene ends were 5 bases for V and 2 bases for J; bases not matched to a gene: 5. This CDR3 region has 15 residues. Germline values: CDR1 MNHNY, CDR2 SVGAGI (reference sequence). Here the CDR3 reads CASSPRDRNTGELFF. CDR3 DNA: TGTGCCAGCAGTCCGAGGGACAGAAACACCGGGGAGCTGTTTTTT.

A word on this clonotype: One junction end does not reproduce the germline sequence, and a read error may be involved. The chain joins TRBV20-1 to TRBJ2-7; 7 bases are a match to TRBD1. Germline V gene data show CDR1 as DFQATT and CDR2 as SNEGSKA (reference sequence). The CDR3 has 12 residues. CDR3 in amino acids: CGARDSLYEQYF. CDR3 coding DNA: TGCGGTGCTCGGGACAGTCTGTACGAGCAGTACTTC.

The V gene is TRBV20-1, the J gene TRBJ2-1; 9 bases fit TRBD1. Germline values: CDR1 DFQATT, CDR2 SNEGSKA (reference sequence). The ends lost 6 bases at V and 6 bases at J; junction bases unmatched: 3. CDR3 length: 12 residues. The chain's CDR3 is CSAPTGGNEQFF. CDR3 in DNA: TGCAGTGCCCCGACAGGGGGCAATGAGCAGTTCTTC.

V gene TRBV4-1 combines with J gene TRBJ1-2; D remains unclear. Germline CDR1 MGHRA, CDR2 YSYEKL. The CDR3 runs 16 residues. V was pared by 1 base and J by 0 bases, with 12 bases between. CDR3 sequence: CASSQGGSLANYGYTF. In DNA form, the CDR3 reads TGCGCCAGCAGCCAAGGGGGATCCTTAGCTAACTATGGCTACACCTTC.

This clonotype was counted ten times or more. The chain joins TRBV7-2 to TRBJ2-5; D is tentatively TRBD1 or TRBD2 (6 bases each). The germline CDR1 and CDR2 sequences are SGHTA and FQGNSA. V shed 6 bases and J shed 5 bases, with 16 bases lying between them. The CDR3 is made up of 14 amino acids. CDR3 residues: CASSFGGAGETQYF. DNA of the CDR3: TGTGCCAGCAGTTTTGGGGGCGCGGGGGAGACCCAGTACTTC.

This clonotype came up a few times. The chain combines TRBV9 with TRBJ2-3, with 8 bases matching TRBD2. Germline loops: CDR1 SGDLS, CDR2 YYNGEE. The length of the CDR3 is 15 residues. J was trimmed by 2 bases and V by 6 bases; bases with no gene match: 8. The CDR3 here is CASNLSGGTTDTQYF. DNA of the CDR3: TGTGCCAGCAACCTAAGCGGGGGAACCACAGATACGCAGTATTTT.

Comments on this clonotype: Sequence at one end of the junction differs from germline and may be a read error. The chain uses TRBV11-2 and TRBJ2-4; D is ambiguous. This CDR3 spans 15 amino acids. The germline V gene has CDR1 SGHAT and CDR2 FQNNGV. CDR3 sequence reads: CAGSSKRLAKNIQYF. The CDR3 nucleotides read TGTGCCGGCAGCTCCAAGAGGTTAGCCAAAAACATTCAGTACTTC.

The count of this clonotype is one. At one end, the junction sequence differs from germline, possibly due to a read error. V is TRBV5-1 and J is TRBJ2-7; perhaps TRBD2 as D (7 bases). CDR3 length equals 15 residues. The germline V gene has CDR1 SGHRS and CDR2 YFSETQ. CDR3 region: CAGSLEGGLTYEQYF. For the CDR3, the DNA is TGCGCCGGCAGCTTGGAGGGGGGGCTAACCTACGAGCAGTACTTC.